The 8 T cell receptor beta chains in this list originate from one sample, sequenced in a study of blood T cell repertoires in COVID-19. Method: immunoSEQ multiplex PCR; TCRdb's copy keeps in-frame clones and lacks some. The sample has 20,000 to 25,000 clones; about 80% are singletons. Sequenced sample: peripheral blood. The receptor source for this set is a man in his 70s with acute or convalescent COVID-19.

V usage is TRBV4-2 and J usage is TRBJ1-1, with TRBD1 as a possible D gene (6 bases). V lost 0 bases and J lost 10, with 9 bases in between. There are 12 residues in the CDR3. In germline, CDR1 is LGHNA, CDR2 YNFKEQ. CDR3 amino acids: CASSQEQGRAFF. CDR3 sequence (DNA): TGTGCCAGCAGCCAAGAACAGGGAAGAGCTTTCTTT.

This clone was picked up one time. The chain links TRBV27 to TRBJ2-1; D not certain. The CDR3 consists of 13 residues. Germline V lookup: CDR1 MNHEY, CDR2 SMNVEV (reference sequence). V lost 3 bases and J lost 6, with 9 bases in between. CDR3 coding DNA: TGTGCCAGCAGTTTTCGAGTAACCAATGAGCAGTTCTTC. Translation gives CASSFRVTNEQFF.

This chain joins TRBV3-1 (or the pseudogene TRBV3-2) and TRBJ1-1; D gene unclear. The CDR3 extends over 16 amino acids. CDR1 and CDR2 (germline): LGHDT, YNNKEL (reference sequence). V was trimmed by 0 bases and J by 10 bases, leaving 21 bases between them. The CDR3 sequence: CASSQERPRSIGRAFF. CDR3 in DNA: TGTGCCAGCAGCCAAGAACGCCCTCGGTCGATTGGGAGAGCTTTCTTT.

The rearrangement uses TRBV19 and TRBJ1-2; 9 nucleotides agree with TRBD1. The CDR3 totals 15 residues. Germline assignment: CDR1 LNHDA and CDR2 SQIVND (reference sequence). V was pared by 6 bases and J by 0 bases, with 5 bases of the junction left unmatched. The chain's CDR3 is CASRTGQGSNYGYTF. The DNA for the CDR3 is TGTGCCAGTAGAACGGGACAGGGCTCTAACTATGGCTACACCTTC. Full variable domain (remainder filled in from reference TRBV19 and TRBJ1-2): DGGITQSPKYLFRKEGQNVTLSCEQNLNHDAMYWYRQDPGQGLRLIYYSQIVNDFQKGDIAEGYSVSREKKESFPLTVTSAQKNPTAFYLCASRTGQGSNYGYTFGSGTRLTVV.

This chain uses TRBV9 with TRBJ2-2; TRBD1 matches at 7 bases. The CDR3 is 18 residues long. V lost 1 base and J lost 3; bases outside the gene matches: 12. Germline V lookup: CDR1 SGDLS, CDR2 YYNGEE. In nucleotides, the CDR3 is TGTGCCAGCAGCGTATTCAGCCCCGGGACAGATTACACCGGGGAGCTGTTTTTT. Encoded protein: CASSVFSPGTDYTGELFF.

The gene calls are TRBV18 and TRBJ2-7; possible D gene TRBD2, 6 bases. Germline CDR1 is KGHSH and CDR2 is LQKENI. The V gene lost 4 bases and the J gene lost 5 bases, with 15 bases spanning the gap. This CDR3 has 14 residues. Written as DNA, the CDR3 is TGTGCCAGCTCACGATCGGGGGAGAGCGACGAGCAGTACTTC. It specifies CASSRSGESDEQYF.

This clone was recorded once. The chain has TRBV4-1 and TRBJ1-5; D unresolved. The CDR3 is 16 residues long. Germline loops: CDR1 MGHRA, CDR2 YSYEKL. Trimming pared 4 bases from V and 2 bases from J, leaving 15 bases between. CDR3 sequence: CASSPTQWERNQPQHF. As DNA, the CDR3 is TGCGCCAGCAGCCCCACCCAGTGGGAGCGCAATCAGCCCCAGCATTTT.

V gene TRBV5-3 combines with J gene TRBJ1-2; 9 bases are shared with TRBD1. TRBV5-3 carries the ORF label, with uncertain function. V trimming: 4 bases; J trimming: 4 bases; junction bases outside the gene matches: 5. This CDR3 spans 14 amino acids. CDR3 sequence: CARSRDRVPYGYTF. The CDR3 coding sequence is TGTGCCAGAAGCCGGGACAGGGTGCCCTATGGCTACACCTTC.